The 9 T cell receptor beta chains below all came from one sample that was sequenced in a study of shared clonotypes between healthy human individuals (dated by TCRdb to between 2020 and 2021). Receptors were amplified or captured by the immunoSEQ multiplex PCR assay. TCRdb obtained this table from immuneACCESS and retained in-frame rearrangements with V and J assigned. These tables miss some clones; where compared with another copy, unresolved V genes account for less than half of the shortfall, and the remainder is unexplained. Counted in this sample were some 500,000 clones; around 96% of them appeared once. The ten largest clones capture 0.05% to 0.08% of the sample. Sequenced material: naive CD4+ T cells sorted from blood. The meaning of the sample's cell subset or site label: CD45RA+ positively selected. The receptor set was obtained from a woman in her thirties in good health.

This chain connects TRBV27 to TRBJ2-1; a weak D match, TRBD1 (6 bases). V lost 11 bases to trimming and J lost 1 base, with 18 bases between them. CDR3 size: 15 residues. The germline gives CDR1 MNHEY, CDR2 SMNVEV (reference sequence). The CDR3 loop reads CASQGQGKSYNEQFF. For the CDR3, the DNA is TGTGCCTCTCAAGGGCAGGGGAAGTCCTACAATGAGCAGTTCTTC.

CDR3 protein: CASSAGTSRTDTQYF. The CDR3 DNA sequence: TGTGCCAGCAGCGCCGGGACTTCCCGCACAGATACGCAGTATTTT. The J gene is TRBJ2-3, the V gene TRBV9; tentatively, D is TRBD2 (6 bases). The CDR3 sequence is 15 residues long. Trimming took off 3 bases at V and 1 base at J, with 12 bases between the two ends. Germline-derived CDR1 and CDR2 are SGDLS and YYNGEE.

The V call is TRBV6-1, the J call TRBJ2-7; D gene unclear. Per the germline V gene, CDR1 is MNHNS and CDR2 is SASEGT. The CDR3 extends over 13 amino acids. V lost 2 bases and J lost 6, with 11 bases in between. The CDR3 spells CASSEPPSGEQYF. CDR3 bases: TGTGCCAGCAGTGAACCCCCCAGTGGCGAGCAGTACTTC.

V gene TRBV6-5 combines with J gene TRBJ2-1; 14 bases fit TRBD2. This CDR3 is 15 amino acids long. V lost 4 bases and J lost 9; bases outside the gene matches: 5. In germline, CDR1 is MNHEY, CDR2 SVGAGI. The CDR3 DNA is TGTGCCAGCAGTTCGACTAGCGGGAGGGGAAGTGAGCAGTTCTTC. Its translation: CASSSTSGRGSEQFF.

The chain recombines TRBV19 with TRBJ1-1; 9 nucleotides align to TRBD1. J lost 5 bases, V lost 10 bases, and 14 bases had no gene match. The CDR3 is 15 residues long. Germline values: CDR1 LNHDA, CDR2 SQIVND (reference sequence). For the CDR3, the DNA is TGTGCCACCGTTAGGACAGGGGATATAAGGACTGAAGCTTTCTTT. Encoded protein: CATVRTGDIRTEAFF.

The chain joins TRBV28 to TRBJ2-1; TRBD2 matches 7 bases. CDR3 length equals 17 residues. The V segment lost 2 bases and the J segment 7 bases; nucleotides outside the gene matches: 14. Germline assignment: CDR1 MDHEN and CDR2 SYDVKM. The CDR3: CASSLDGATGGVNEQFF. The CDR3 coding sequence is TGTGCCAGCAGTTTAGACGGAGCTACGGGGGGTGTGAATGAGCAGTTCTTC. Drawing the rest from reference TRBV28 and TRBJ2-1, the complete variable domain is DVKVTQSSRYLVKRTGEKVFLECVQDMDHENMFWYRQDPGLGLRLIYFSYDVKMKEKGDIPEGYSVSREKKERFSLILESASTNQTSMYLCASSLDGATGGVNEQFFGPGTRLTVL.

CDR3 DNA sequence: TGTGCCAGCAGCTTAAGGCCAAACACAGATACGCAGTATTTT. It yields the protein CASSLRPNTDTQYF. The chain joins TRBV7-3 to TRBJ2-3; D uncertain. The CDR3 is made up of 14 amino acids. The germline V and J ends were trimmed by 1 base and 2 bases, with 7 bases remaining between them. Germline V gives CDR1 SGHTA, CDR2 FQGTGA.

The V gene is TRBV6-1, the J gene TRBJ1-2, with 7 positions matching TRBD1. The CDR3 runs 15 residues. The germline V gene has CDR1 MNHNS and CDR2 SASEGT. V lost 7 bases to trimming and J lost 5 bases; unmatched junction nucleotides: 13. The CDR3, as DNA: TGTGCCAGCACCCCCCGCCCGGGACAGCTATATGGCTACACCTTC. It is translated as CASTPRPGQLYGYTF.

J is TRBJ2-5 and V is TRBV2; 7 bases match TRBD2. The DNA end favors TRBJ2-7, so the J call may be wrong. The V gene's germline CDR1 is SNHLY and CDR2 FYNNEI. The CDR3 runs to 14 residues. As DNA, the CDR3 is TGTGCCAGCACGAAAGCGGGATATAATAACGAGCAGTACTTC. This translates into CASTKAGYNNEQYF.